These 18 T cell receptor beta chains share one sample of origin, sequenced in a study of T cell responses to AZD1222 COVID-19 vaccine. Sequencing used immunoSEQ multiplex PCR; TCRdb keeps in-frame clones, though not all of them. The sample has fewer than 85,000 clones, approximately 90% seen once. The input for sequencing was peripheral blood, taken 28 days after the second AZD1222 dose. Receptor source: an adult who received the AZD1222 COVID-19 vaccine.

This clone occurred once. The rearrangement links TRBV9 to TRBJ2-1; 8 bases are a match to TRBD2. The CDR3 has 15 amino acids. After removal of 2 bases from V and 4 bases from J, the junction contained 5 bases not matched to a gene. The V gene's germline CDR1 is SGDLS and CDR2 YYNGEE. This CDR3 reads CASSVAGLVYNEQFF. The CDR3 region has the DNA TGTGCCAGCAGCGTGGCGGGACTAGTGTACAATGAGCAGTTCTTC.

This chain connects TRBV18 to TRBJ1-1, with D hard to call. The CDR3 is 14 residues long. The germline V gene has CDR1 KGHSH and CDR2 LQKENI. The V end was cut by 0 bases, the J end by 9 bases, with 14 bases between. The CDR3 DNA sequence: TGTGCCAGCTCACCACCGGATGTCCCGAGCAAAGCTTTCTTT. It translates to CASSPPDVPSKAFF.

This chain uses TRBV18 with TRBJ2-1; 10 bases are shared with TRBD2. The CDR3 has 18 residues. V dropped 3 bases and J dropped 0; count of bases not matched to a gene: 8. Germline V CDR1 and CDR2: KGHSH, LQKENI. The CDR3 loop reads CASSPRLAGLSSYNEQFF. The CDR3, as DNA: TGTGCCAGCTCACCCCGACTAGCGGGCCTAAGCTCCTACAATGAGCAGTTCTTC.

V usage is TRBV19 and J usage is TRBJ1-2, with 9 bases aligning to TRBD1. The germline CDR1 and CDR2 sequences are LNHDA and SQIVND (reference sequence). This CDR3 spans 14 amino acids. With 3 bases clipped from V and 2 bases from J, the junction kept 1 base outside the gene matches. CDR3 bases: TGTGCCAGTAGTATGACAGGGGGGAACTATGGCTACACCTTC. It translates to CASSMTGGNYGYTF.

The V gene is TRBV5-8, the J gene TRBJ1-1; tentatively, D is TRBD1 (6 bases). This CDR3 contains 15 residues. V lost 1 base and J lost 4, with 14 bases in between. Germline lookup yields CDR1 SGHTS and CDR2 YDEGEE. CDR3 residues: CASSLSRGVSTEAFF. CDR3 in DNA: TGTGCCAGCAGCTTGAGCAGGGGAGTGAGCACTGAAGCTTTCTTT.

The CDR3 sequence: CASSGPGTEAFF. The DNA of the CDR3 is TGCGCCAGCAGTGGTCCGGGAACTGAAGCTTTCTTT. This chain joins TRBV10-1 and TRBJ1-1; no clear D. Germline V gene lookup returns CDR1 WNHNN and CDR2 SYGVQD (reference sequence). Trimming took 4 bases from V and 5 from J, leaving 8 bases between them. The CDR3 consists of 12 residues.

The chain recombines TRBV5-1 with TRBJ1-5; 7 bases agree with TRBD1. V lost 4 bases, J lost 6 bases, and 7 bases stayed unmatched. The CDR3 spans 14 residues. Germline V lookup: CDR1 SGHRS, CDR2 YFSETQ. CDR3 region: CASSLGTESQPQHF. Here the CDR3 DNA reads TGCGCCAGCAGCCTAGGGACAGAAAGTCAGCCCCAGCATTTT.

This chain links TRBV18 with TRBJ2-7, with D uncertain. The CDR3 spans 15 residues. CDR1 is KGHSH, CDR2 LQKENI, per germline. Trimming left V 3 bases short and J 0 bases short, with 12 bases between. The CDR3 spells CASSPNTLSSYEQYF. For the CDR3, the DNA is TGTGCCAGCTCACCTAACACTCTGAGCTCCTACGAGCAGTACTTC.

The chain uses TRBV5-4 and TRBJ2-7; 11 bases match TRBD1. The CDR3 length is 16 residues. Germline CDR1 SGHNT, CDR2 YYREEE (reference sequence). J lost 7 bases, V lost 4 bases, and 13 bases had no gene match. The CDR3 DNA follows: TGTGCCAGCAGCCGCGCACCCGGACAGGGGGCCCGGGAGCAGTACTTC. Protein sequence: CASSRAPGQGAREQYF.

V gene TRBV3-1 (or the pseudogene TRBV3-2) combines with J gene TRBJ2-7; D remains ambiguous. V lost 7 bases and J lost 2, with 6 bases in between. From germline, CDR1 is LGHDT and CDR2 YNNKEL (reference sequence). This CDR3 region has 11 residues. The CDR3, as DNA: TGTGCCAGCATAGCCGCCTACGAGCAGTACTTC. Protein: CASIAAYEQYF.

This clone was detected once. The chain recombines TRBV7-9 with TRBJ1-1, with D maybe TRBD1 (5 bases). V gave up 2 bases and J gave up 4 bases, with 8 bases separating them. Germline V gene data show CDR1 as SEHNR and CDR2 as FQNEAQ (reference sequence). The CDR3 consists of 13 residues. CDR3 in DNA: TGTGCCAGCAGCTTAACGGGGGGCACTGAAGCTTTCTTT. This sequence encodes CASSLTGGTEAFF.

The genes are TRBV27 and TRBJ2-1; TRBD2 matches 14 bases. This CDR3 is 19 amino acids long. With 4 bases clipped from V and 6 bases from J, the junction kept 14 bases outside the gene matches. Germline loops: CDR1 MNHEY, CDR2 SMNVEV (reference sequence). The CDR3 loop reads CASSSPGTSGSWTSNEQFF. The CDR3 DNA sequence: TGTGCCAGCAGTTCCCCCGGGACTAGCGGGAGCTGGACCTCCAATGAGCAGTTCTTC.

The rearrangement uses TRBV10-1 and TRBJ1-1; D remains unclear. Trimming shortened V by 9 bases and J by 1 base, and 12 bases separated the two germline ends. The germline V gene encodes CDR1 WNHNN and CDR2 SYGVQD (reference sequence). This CDR3 has 13 amino acids. This chain's CDR3 is CARETGKNTEAFF. In DNA, the CDR3 is TGCGCCAGGGAGACTGGGAAGAACACTGAAGCTTTCTTT.

V and J are TRBV5-5 and TRBJ1-2, with D perhaps matching TRBD1 (6 bases). In germline, CDR1 is SGHKS, CDR2 YYEKEE (reference sequence). Trimming removed 3 bases at V and 0 bases at J, with 15 bases between. This CDR3 is 16 amino acids long. The DNA for the CDR3 is TGTGCCAGCAGCTCCCGGGAGGGGGGGACTAACTATGGCTACACCTTC. Protein sequence: CASSSREGGTNYGYTF.

This clone has a handful of counts. The chain combines TRBV18 with TRBJ2-2; 7 positions agree with TRBD1. Looked up from germline, CDR1 is KGHSH and CDR2 is LQKENI. The CDR3 is 17 amino acids. With 6 bases clipped from V and 7 bases from J, the junction kept 17 bases outside the gene matches. CDR3 sequence: CASSRLVRTGVDGELFF. In nucleotides, the CDR3 is TGTGCCAGCTCTCGTCTTGTGCGGACAGGAGTTGACGGGGAGCTGTTTTTT.

The chain recombines TRBV10-3 with TRBJ1-5; 7 positions match TRBD1. V shed 3 bases and J 3 bases; nucleotides not matched to a gene: 2. The CDR3 is 14 residues long. CDR1 is ENHRY, CDR2 SYGVKD, per germline. CDR3 coding DNA: TGTGCCATCAGTGACAGGGGGATCAATCAGCCCCAGCATTTT. It is translated as CAISDRGINQPQHF.

The chain has TRBV18 and TRBJ2-3; TRBD2 aligns across 14 bases. Germline V CDR1 and CDR2: KGHSH, LQKENI. The V segment lost 1 base and the J segment 5 bases; nucleotides outside the gene matches: 5. This CDR3 spans 17 amino acids. CDR3: CASSPRPGLAGVDTQYF. The CDR3 nucleotides are TGTGCCAGCTCACCACGACCGGGACTAGCGGGAGTAGATACGCAGTATTTT.

The table lists this clone with a count of one. This chain joins TRBV30 and TRBJ2-3; D ambiguous. V shed 2 bases and J shed 6 bases, with 9 bases lying between them. The CDR3 contains 12 residues. Germline V gene data show CDR1 as GTSNPN and CDR2 as SVGIG (reference sequence). CDR3 bases: TGTGCCTGGAGTACGACCACCGATACGCAGTATTTT. Translation gives CAWSTTTDTQYF. Supplemented by reference TRBV30 and TRBJ2-3, the full variable domain reads SQTIHQWPATLVQPVGSPLSLECTVEGTSNPNLYWYRQAAGRGLQLLFYSVGIGQISSEVPQNLSASRPQDRQFILSSKKLLLSDSGFYLCAWSTTTDTQYFGPGTRLTVL.